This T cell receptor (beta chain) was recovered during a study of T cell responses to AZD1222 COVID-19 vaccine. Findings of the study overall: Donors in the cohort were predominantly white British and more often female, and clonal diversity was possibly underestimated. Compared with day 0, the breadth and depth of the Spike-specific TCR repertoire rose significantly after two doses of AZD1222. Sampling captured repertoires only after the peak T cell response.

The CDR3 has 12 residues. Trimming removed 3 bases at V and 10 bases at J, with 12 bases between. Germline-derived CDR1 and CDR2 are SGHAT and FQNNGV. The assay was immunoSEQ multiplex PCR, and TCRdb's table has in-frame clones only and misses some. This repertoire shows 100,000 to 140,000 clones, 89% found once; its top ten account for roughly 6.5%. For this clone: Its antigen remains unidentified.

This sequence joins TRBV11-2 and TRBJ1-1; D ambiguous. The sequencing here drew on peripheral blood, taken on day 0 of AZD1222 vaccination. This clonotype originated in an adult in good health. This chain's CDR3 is CASSLIGVGAFF. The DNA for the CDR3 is TGTGCCAGCAGCTTGATAGGTGTCGGAGCTTTCTTT. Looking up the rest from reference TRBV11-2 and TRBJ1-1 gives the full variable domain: EAGVAQSPRYKIIEKRQSVAFWCNPISGHATLYWYQQILGQGPKLLIQFQNNGVVDDSQLPKDRFSAERLKGVDSTLKIQPAKLEDSAVYLCASSLIGVGAFFGQGTRLTVV.